This T cell receptor (beta chain) was identified during a study of OX40 agonist ivuxolimab in advanced cancers. Study observations and caveats: Compared with CD4+, CD8+ T cells on average had more expanded clones.

On this clone: No antigen is known for it.

TCRdb's copy holds only in-frame clones and misses some; the assay was immunoSEQ multiplex PCR. The sample lists about 83,000 clones, less than 90% seen once, with 0.6% to 0.8% in the top ten. CDR1 is SGHTA and CDR2 is FQGNSA in the germline V gene. Trimming removed 5 bases from V and 5 bases from J, with 18 bases in between. There are 15 residues in the CDR3. The gene calls are TRBV7-2 and TRBJ1-2, with D hard to call. This TCR derives from an adult with an advanced solid tumor such as melanoma, head and neck, liver or kidney cancer. Here the sequenced sample was CD4+ or CD8+ T cells sorted from blood, taken in a trial of the OX40 agonist ivuxolimab. CDR3 protein: CASSHPAGTAYGYTF. CDR3 DNA: TGTGCCAGCAGCCATCCAGCGGGAACCGCGTATGGCTACACCTTC.